These 22 T cell receptor beta chains share one sample of origin, sequenced in a study of blood T cell repertoires in COVID-19. Assay: immunoSEQ multiplex PCR; the TCRdb copy retains only in-frame clones and omits some. The data hold hundreds of thousands of clones, with 86% observed a single time. The sequenced sample was PBMCs or T cells enriched from blood (not recorded which). The receptors were gathered from a woman between 50 and 59 years old in a cohort exposed to, infected with or recovered from COVID-19 (not recorded which).

This chain joins TRBV5-4 and TRBJ2-5, with 9 positions matching TRBD1. Per germline, CDR1 SGHNT and CDR2 YYREEE (reference sequence). The CDR3 totals 14 residues. Trimming cost V 5 bases and J 5 bases; bases outside gene matches: 7. The CDR3 DNA reads TGTGCCAGCAGTGCCCGGGACAGGGCCGAGACCCAGTACTTC. Amino acids: CASSARDRAETQYF.

The CDR3 loop reads CASSFPGVETQYF. The CDR3 DNA sequence: TGCGCCAGCAGCTTCCCAGGCGTGGAGACCCAGTACTTC. The chain employs TRBV5-1 and TRBJ2-5; no reliable D call. Per the germline V gene, CDR1 is SGHRS and CDR2 is YFSETQ. This CDR3 has 13 amino acids. The V and J ends lost 2 bases and 5 bases respectively, with 10 bases between them. Drawing the rest from reference TRBV5-1 and TRBJ2-5, the complete variable domain is KAGVTQTPRYLIKTRGQQVTLSCSPISGHRSVSWYQQTPGQGLQFLFEYFSETQRNKGNFPGRFSGRQFSNSRSEMNVSTLELGDSALYLCASSFPGVETQYFGPGTRLLVL.

There are a few counts of this clone. The gene calls are TRBV5-5 and TRBJ1-6, with 9 bases aligning to TRBD1. Looked up from germline, CDR1 is SGHKS and CDR2 is YYEKEE (reference sequence). The CDR3 contains 15 residues. Germline trimming cut 5 bases from V and 7 bases from J; bases unmatched to any gene: 7. The CDR3 DNA sequence: TGTGCCAGCAGTTATCGGGACAGGGTGAATTCACCCCTCCACTTT. This encodes CASSYRDRVNSPLHF.

This chain uses TRBV4-3 with TRBJ1-1; D is unclear. Germline V gene data show CDR1 as LGHNA and CDR2 as YSLEER. V gave up 0 bases and J gave up 10 bases, with 21 bases separating them. The CDR3 is 16 amino acids. CDR3 sequence (DNA): TGCGCCAGCAGCCAAGACCCCGTTTTACGGGGTGTAAGAGCTTTCTTT. Protein sequence: CASSQDPVLRGVRAFF.

V and J are TRBV9 and TRBJ1-1; 9 bases line up with TRBD1. After removal of 2 bases from V and 10 bases from J, the junction contained 6 bases not matched to a gene. Germline CDR1 reads SGDLS; CDR2 reads YYNGEE. The CDR3 contains 13 residues. The CDR3, as DNA: TGTGCCAGCAGCGTGGATACAGGGGGCTCAGCTTTCTTT. Translation: CASSVDTGGSAFF. Looking up the rest from reference TRBV9 and TRBJ1-1 gives the full variable domain: DSGVTQTPKHLITATGQRVTLRCSPRSGDLSVYWYQQSLDQGLQFLIQYYNGEERAKGNILERFSAQQFPDLHSELNLSSLELGDSALYFCASSVDTGGSAFFGQGTRLTVV.

The chain couples TRBV28 to TRBJ1-3; D is unclear. Germline CDR1 reads MDHEN; CDR2 reads SYDVKM. The CDR3 loop spans 12 amino acids. The V end was cut by 6 bases, the J end by 4 bases, with 7 bases between. This CDR3 is CASRRGGNTIYF. DNA of the CDR3: TGTGCCAGCAGGCGAGGGGGAAACACCATATATTTT.

V usage is TRBV4-1 and J usage is TRBJ1-3, with TRBD1 matching over 7 bases. Germline CDR1 MGHRA, CDR2 YSYEKL. The CDR3 is 16 residues long. With 2 bases clipped from V and 4 bases from J, the junction kept 8 bases outside the gene matches. CDR3 residues: CASSQLTQDRGNTIYF. Here the CDR3 DNA reads TGCGCCAGCAGCCAACTCACACAGGACAGGGGAAACACCATATATTTT.

The J gene is TRBJ2-5, the V gene TRBV21-1; the table's TRBD2 call for D was not verified on the DNA. TRBV21-1 is annotated as a pseudogene. This CDR3 is 15 amino acids long. CDR3 in DNA: TGTGCCAGCAGCGGGTACCTGCGCCGGGGGGAGACCCAGTACTTC. Residues: CASSGYLRRGETQYF.

The V gene is TRBV6-6, the J gene TRBJ2-2; the D gene is possibly TRBD2 (7 bases). The CDR3 runs to 19 residues. With 5 bases removed from V and 1 base from J, the gap between germline ends came to 23 bases. Germline CDR1 and CDR2: MNHNY and SVGAGI (reference sequence). CDR3 in amino acids: CASSHLLWGREMNTGELFF. DNA for the CDR3: TGTGCCAGCAGTCATTTATTATGGGGGCGGGAGATGAACACCGGGGAGCTGTTTTTT.

This chain uses TRBV4-2 with TRBJ2-3; TRBD2 is a possible D gene (6 bases). Germline assignment: CDR1 LGHNA and CDR2 YNFKEQ. V shed 0 bases and J shed 4 bases, with 11 bases lying between them. This CDR3 has 15 residues. The CDR3 spells CASSQDPGDPDTQYF. The CDR3 DNA reads as TGTGCCAGCAGCCAAGATCCGGGGGACCCAGATACGCAGTATTTT.

V gene TRBV6-2 or TRBV6-3 combines with J gene TRBJ2-5; 10 bases agree with TRBD2. The CDR3 loop spans 15 amino acids. V was clipped by 6 bases and J by 6 bases; unmatched bases: 10. CDR1 is MNHEY, CDR2 SVGEGT, per germline. The CDR3 region has the DNA TGTGCCAGCAGCCCCGGACTAGCGGATATACAGACCCAGTACTTC. Protein product: CASSPGLADIQTQYF.

The chain combines TRBV3-1 (or the pseudogene TRBV3-2) with TRBJ2-2; D is unresolved. Germline V gene lookup returns CDR1 LGHDT and CDR2 YNNKEL (reference sequence). The CDR3 spans 14 residues. Trimming removed 4 bases from V and 6 bases from J, with 12 bases in between. The CDR3 DNA reads as TGTGCCAGCAGCCCACGGCCCCAGGCCGGGGAGCTGTTTTTT. Translated, it gives CASSPRPQAGELFF.

The chain combines TRBV5-4 with TRBJ2-7; the match to TRBD1 covers 11 bases. This CDR3 contains 17 residues. Germline CDR1 is SGHNT and CDR2 is YYREEE (reference sequence). Trimming at V came to 4 bases and at J to 3 bases, leaving 12 bases not matched to a gene. CDR3 nucleotides: TGTGCCAGCAGCCCTATCCCCCCGGGACAGGGGGACTACGAGCAGTACTTC. It is translated as CASSPIPPGQGDYEQYF.

The chain uses TRBV7-2 and TRBJ2-7, with D tentatively TRBD1 (5 bases). The CDR3 totals 12 residues. Germline loops: CDR1 SGHTA, CDR2 FQGNSA. Trimming pared 3 bases from V and 3 bases from J, leaving 6 bases between. The CDR3 region is CASSLTVYEQYF. CDR3 nucleotide sequence: TGTGCCAGCAGCTTGACAGTCTACGAGCAGTACTTC.

The CDR3 DNA sequence: TGTGCCAGCAGCTTAGCTCTGACAGGGGCTTCGGGGGCTTTCTTT. The encoded protein is CASSLALTGASGAFF. The J gene is TRBJ1-1, the V gene TRBV11-1, with 8 bases matching TRBD1. Trimming took 0 bases from V and 11 from J; bases not matched to a gene: 11. This CDR3 contains 15 residues. Germline CDR1 reads SGHAT; CDR2 reads FQDESV (reference sequence).

The gene calls are TRBV9 and TRBJ2-7; TRBD1 aligns across 7 bases. V lost 4 bases to trimming and J lost 0 bases; unmatched junction nucleotides: 7. CDR3 length: 15 residues. Germline loops: CDR1 SGDLS, CDR2 YYNGEE. The CDR3 region is CASSQGVTHSYEQYF. The CDR3 bases are TGTGCCAGCAGCCAGGGGGTGACCCACTCCTACGAGCAGTACTTC.

The sample holds a few counts of this clone. The CDR3 region has the DNA TGTGCCAGCAGCGTACAGGCACAGGGTAGTGGTGAGCAGTTCTTC. The encoded protein is CASSVQAQGSGEQFF. V usage is TRBV9 and J usage is TRBJ2-1; TRBD1 might be the D (6 bases). Germline lookup yields CDR1 SGDLS and CDR2 YYNGEE. This CDR3 region has 15 residues. V lost 1 base and J 9 bases, leaving 17 bases between the germline ends.

This clone was seen more than once but under ten times. The chain combines TRBV25-1 with TRBJ1-2; a possible D gene is TRBD1 (5 bases). This CDR3 is built from 14 residues. The germline gives CDR1 MGHDK, CDR2 SYGVNS. The V gene lost 4 bases and the J gene lost 3 bases, with 12 bases spanning the gap. This chain's CDR3 is CASSGGANDYGYTF. In DNA, the CDR3 is TGTGCCAGCAGTGGCGGGGCTAATGACTATGGCTACACCTTC.

The V call is TRBV19, the J call TRBJ2-3, with D possibly matching TRBD2 (5 bases). Between the trimmed V and J ends, which lost 6 bases and 3 bases, there was a span of 16 bases. Germline values: CDR1 LNHDA, CDR2 SQIVND (reference sequence). CDR3 length: 15 residues. The CDR3 is CASSRLGGRTDTQYF. The CDR3 DNA sequence: TGTGCCAGTAGCCGGCTCGGCGGGCGAACAGATACGCAGTATTTT.

This rearrangement joins TRBV2 to TRBJ1-1, with D possibly matching TRBD1 (6 bases). This CDR3 has 14 amino acids. CDR1 is SNHLY and CDR2 is FYNNEI in the germline V gene. Trimming took 7 bases from V and 1 from J, leaving 13 bases between them. The CDR3 DNA reads as TGTGCCAGCACAGAAGGGGGTACGAACACTGAAGCTTTCTTT. It yields the protein CASTEGGTNTEAFF.

The gene calls are TRBV7-9 and TRBJ1-3; D not resolved. The CDR3 covers 13 residues. Trimming took 5 bases from V and 2 from J, leaving 7 bases between them. Germline lookup yields CDR1 SEHNR and CDR2 FQNEAQ (reference sequence). The CDR3 spells CASSPAPGNTIYF. The DNA of the CDR3 is TGTGCCAGCAGCCCCGCGCCTGGAAACACCATATATTTT.

This chain joins TRBV3-1 (or the pseudogene TRBV3-2) and TRBJ1-1, with D perhaps matching TRBD1 (5 bases). The germline gives CDR1 LGHDT, CDR2 YNNKEL (reference sequence). V lost 4 bases, J lost 5 bases, and 17 bases lay in between. This CDR3 is 15 amino acids long. The chain's CDR3 is CASSLHGGSGTEAFF. The DNA for the CDR3 is TGTGCCAGCAGCCTCCATGGGGGGTCGGGGACTGAAGCTTTCTTT.